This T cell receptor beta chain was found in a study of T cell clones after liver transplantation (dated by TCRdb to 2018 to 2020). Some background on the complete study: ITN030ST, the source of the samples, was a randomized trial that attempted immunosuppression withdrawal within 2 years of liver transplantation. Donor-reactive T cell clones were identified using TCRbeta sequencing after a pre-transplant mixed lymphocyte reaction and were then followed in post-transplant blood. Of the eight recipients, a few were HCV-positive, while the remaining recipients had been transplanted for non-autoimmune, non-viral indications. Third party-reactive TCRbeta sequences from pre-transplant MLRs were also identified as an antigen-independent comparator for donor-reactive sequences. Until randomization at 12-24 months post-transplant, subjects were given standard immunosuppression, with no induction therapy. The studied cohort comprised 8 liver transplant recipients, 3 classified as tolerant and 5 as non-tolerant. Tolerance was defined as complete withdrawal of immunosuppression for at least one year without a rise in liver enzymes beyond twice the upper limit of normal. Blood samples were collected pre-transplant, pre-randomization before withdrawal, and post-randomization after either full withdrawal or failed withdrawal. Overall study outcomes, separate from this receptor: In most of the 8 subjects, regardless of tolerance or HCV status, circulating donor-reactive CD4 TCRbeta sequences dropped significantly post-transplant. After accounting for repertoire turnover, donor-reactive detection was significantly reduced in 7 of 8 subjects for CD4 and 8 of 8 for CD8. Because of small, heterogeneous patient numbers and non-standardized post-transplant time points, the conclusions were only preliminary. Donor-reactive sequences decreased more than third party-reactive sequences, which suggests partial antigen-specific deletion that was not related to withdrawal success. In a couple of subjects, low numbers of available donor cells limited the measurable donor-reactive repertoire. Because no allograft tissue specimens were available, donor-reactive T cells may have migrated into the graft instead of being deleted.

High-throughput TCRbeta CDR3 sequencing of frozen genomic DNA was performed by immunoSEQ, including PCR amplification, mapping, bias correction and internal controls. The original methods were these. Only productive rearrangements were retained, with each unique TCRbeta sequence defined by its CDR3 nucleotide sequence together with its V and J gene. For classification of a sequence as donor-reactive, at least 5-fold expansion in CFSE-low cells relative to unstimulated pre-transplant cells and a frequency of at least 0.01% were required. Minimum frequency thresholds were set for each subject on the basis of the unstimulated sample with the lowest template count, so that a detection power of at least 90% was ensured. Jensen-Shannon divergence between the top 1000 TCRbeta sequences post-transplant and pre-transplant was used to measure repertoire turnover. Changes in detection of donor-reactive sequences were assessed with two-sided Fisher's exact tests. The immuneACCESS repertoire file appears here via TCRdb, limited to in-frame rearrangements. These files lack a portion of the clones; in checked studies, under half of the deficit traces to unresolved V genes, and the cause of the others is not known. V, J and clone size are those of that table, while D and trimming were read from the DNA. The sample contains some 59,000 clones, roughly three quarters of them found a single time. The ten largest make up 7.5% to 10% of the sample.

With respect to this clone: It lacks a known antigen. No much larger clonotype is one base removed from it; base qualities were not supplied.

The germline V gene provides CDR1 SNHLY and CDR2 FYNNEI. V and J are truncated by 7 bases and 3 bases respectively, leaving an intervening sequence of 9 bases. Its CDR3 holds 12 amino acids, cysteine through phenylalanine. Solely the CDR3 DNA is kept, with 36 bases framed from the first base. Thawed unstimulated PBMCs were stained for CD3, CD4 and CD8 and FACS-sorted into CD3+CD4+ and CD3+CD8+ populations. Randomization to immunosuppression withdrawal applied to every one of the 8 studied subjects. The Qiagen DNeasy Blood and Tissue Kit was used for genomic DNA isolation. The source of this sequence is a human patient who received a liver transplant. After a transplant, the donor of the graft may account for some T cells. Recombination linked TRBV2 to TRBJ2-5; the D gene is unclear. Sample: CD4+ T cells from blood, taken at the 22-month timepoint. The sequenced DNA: TGTGCCAGCAACATTGGGGAAGAGACCCAGTACTTC. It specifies CASNIGEETQYF.